This entry lists 26 T cell receptor beta chains sequenced from one sample in a study of T-cell memory formation after mild COVID-19 (dated by TCRdb to the early 2020s). Library creation used 5' RACE. Sequenced on an Illumina NovaSeq 6000. In TCRdb, the public reads were trimmed at Q25 with fastp and aligned with MiXCR, with productive beta chains retained. Entries that share a CDR3 protein sequence are merged under the most common genes and DNA. The sample contains hundreds of thousands of distinct CDR3 sequences, nearly 25% of them found a single time. Clones ranked in the top ten supply around 13% of the sample. The sequenced material came from PBMCs or a T cell subset sorted from them (not recorded which). The receptors stem from an adult woman who had mild COVID-19 (a few samples of this study predate the infection). The sample titles of this study are shuffled in the database, so cell type and time point are left out; the donor was told from shared clones.

The DNA for the CDR3 is TGTGCCAGCAGCAAAAAATCCCAGGCCCAACGGAACACTGAAGCTTTCTTT. Amino acids: CASSKKSQAQRNTEAFF. V and J are TRBV21-1 and TRBJ1-1. TRBV21-1 is classified as a pseudogene. This CDR3 spans 17 amino acids.

This chain joins TRBV3-1 and TRBJ2-2; the D call may be TRBD1 or TRBD2 (5 bases each). Germline CDR1 and CDR2: LGHDT and YNNKEL (reference sequence). The V gene lost 6 bases and the J gene lost 8 bases, with 19 bases spanning the gap. CDR3 length: 15 amino acids. CDR3 coding DNA: TGTGCCAGCAGTCGGGACCAACAGTTTAGGGGGGAGCTGTTTTTT. Translating gives CASSRDQQFRGELFF.

This clonotype came up a few times. The rearrangement links TRBV6-1 to TRBJ2-5, with TRBD1 matching over 7 bases. Trimming took 7 bases from V and 7 from J; bases not matched to a gene: 9. Germline CDR1 reads MNHNS; CDR2 reads SASEGT. The CDR3 extends over 13 amino acids. The CDR3 loop is CASIFYRGRTQYF. Here the CDR3 DNA reads TGTGCCAGCATTTTCTACAGGGGAAGGACCCAGTACTTC.

The chain's CDR3 is CASSFEGQGGRSYEQYF. The DNA for the CDR3 is TGTGCCAGCAGCTTTGAGGGACAGGGGGGACGATCCTACGAGCAGTACTTC. The chain links TRBV7-2 to TRBJ2-7; 11 bases line up with TRBD1. CDR1 is SGHTA and CDR2 is FQGNSA in the germline V gene. The CDR3 sequence is 17 residues long. V lost 3 bases and J lost 1; bases outside the gene matches: 8.

This clonotype showed up many times. The V call is TRBV4-2, the J call TRBJ2-7, with 9 bases that match TRBD1. The CDR3 sequence is 15 residues long. In germline, CDR1 is LGHNA, CDR2 YNFKEQ. J was trimmed by 7 bases and V by 4 bases; bases with no gene match: 11. The CDR3 DNA is TGTGCCAGCAGCCGAGAACCACAGGGGGCGGGTGAGCAGTACTTC. This translates into CASSREPQGAGEQYF.

This clonotype was seen a handful of times. V gene TRBV5-1 combines with J gene TRBJ2-3; D possibly uses TRBD1 or TRBD2 (5 bases each). V was trimmed by 0 bases and J by 5 bases, leaving 10 bases between them. CDR3 size: 14 residues. Per germline, CDR1 SGHRS and CDR2 YFSETQ. CDR3 nucleotides: TGCGCCAGCAGCTTGGGGGACGTCATAGATACGCAGTATTTT. Its translation is CASSLGDVIDTQYF.

V gene TRBV6-1 combines with J gene TRBJ1-1; no definite D call. Germline assignment: CDR1 MNHNS and CDR2 SASEGT. CDR3 length: 11 amino acids. V lost 8 bases and J lost 1, with 5 bases in between. CDR3 sequence: CASGRNTEAFF. The CDR3 DNA is TGTGCCAGCGGCAGGAACACTGAAGCTTTCTTT.

This chain uses TRBV15 with TRBJ2-3, with D perhaps assigned TRBD1 or TRBD2 (6 bases each). The CDR3 has 17 residues. The germline V gene has CDR1 LNHNV and CDR2 YYDKDF (reference sequence). V was trimmed by 0 bases and J by 6 bases, leaving 19 bases between them. The CDR3 nucleotides read TGTGCCACCAGCAGAGACCGGGGGCCCGGGTCCGGTGATACGCAGTATTTT. Residues: CATSRDRGPGSGDTQYF.

The table lists this clonotype with many counts. The V gene is TRBV4-1, the J gene TRBJ2-3; the match to TRBD1 covers 11 bases. This CDR3 comprises 17 residues. CDR1 and CDR2 (germline): MGHRA, YSYEKL. V dropped 4 bases and J dropped 0; count of bases not matched to a gene: 6. The CDR3 spells CASSRSGTGGSTDTQYF. CDR3 coding DNA: TGCGCCAGCAGCCGGTCCGGGACAGGGGGAAGCACAGATACGCAGTATTTT.

This clonotype was seen a handful of times. The chain carries TRBV12-3 or TRBV12-4 and TRBJ2-2; D is unresolved. The CDR3 is made up of 16 amino acids. Trimming cost V 1 base and J 5 bases, with 14 bases left between them. The CDR3 sequence is CASSLGRPLGTGELFF. DNA for the CDR3: TGTGCCAGCAGTTTAGGAAGACCCCTGGGGACCGGGGAGCTGTTTTTT.

This clonotype was picked up a small number of times. The chain couples TRBV12-3 or TRBV12-4 to TRBJ2-5; unclear D gene. This CDR3 is built from 16 residues. V lost 5 bases and J lost 4, with 20 bases in between. The CDR3 bases are TGTGCCAGCAGTACGGGCGGTGTCCGAAGACCAGAGACCCAGTACTTC. Its protein is CASSTGGVRRPETQYF.

The rearrangement joins TRBV19 to TRBJ2-1; 10 bases are shared with TRBD2. V was clipped by 2 bases and J by 6 bases; unmatched bases: 7. This CDR3 contains 16 residues. Germline V gene sequence: CDR1 LNHDA, CDR2 SQIVND (reference sequence). CDR3 in amino acids: CASSILLAGDSNEQFF. The CDR3 coding sequence is TGTGCCAGTAGTATACTGCTAGCGGGAGACTCCAATGAGCAGTTCTTC.

This clonotype has a handful of counts. The rearrangement uses TRBV6-5 and TRBJ2-3; 13 nucleotides line up with TRBD2. Germline V gene data show CDR1 as MNHEY and CDR2 as SVGAGI. The CDR3 is 17 residues long. The J segment lost 0 bases and the V segment lost 6 bases, leaving 6 bases of the junction unmatched. CDR3 loop: CASSGGLAGPSTDTQYF. For the CDR3, the DNA is TGTGCCAGCAGCGGGGGACTAGCGGGACCTAGCACAGATACGCAGTATTTT.

This clonotype has more than one count but fewer than ten. The J gene is TRBJ2-7, the V gene TRBV20-1; 9 nucleotides agree with TRBD2. Trimming at V came to 5 bases and at J to 6 bases, leaving 11 bases not matched to a gene. Germline CDR1 reads DFQATT; CDR2 reads SNEGSKA (reference sequence). This CDR3 comprises 14 residues. The CDR3 sequence: CSAPKVAGASEQYF. The CDR3 region has the DNA TGCAGTGCTCCGAAAGTAGCGGGGGCAAGCGAGCAGTACTTC.

This chain connects TRBV3-1 to TRBJ2-1, with 10 bases aligning to TRBD2. Looked up from germline, CDR1 is LGHDT and CDR2 is YNNKEL (reference sequence). The CDR3 runs 14 residues. J lost 15 bases, V lost 3 bases, and 11 bases had no gene match. CDR3 region: CASSHLAGTSEPFF. The CDR3, as DNA: TGTGCCAGCAGCCACCTGGCGGGGACTAGCGAACCGTTCTTC.

The V gene is TRBV5-4, the J gene TRBJ2-7; 9 bases agree with TRBD2. Germline assignment: CDR1 SGHNT and CDR2 YYREEE (reference sequence). The CDR3 runs 16 residues. Trimming at V came to 4 bases and at J to 1 base, leaving 9 bases not matched to a gene. Here the CDR3 DNA reads TGTGCCAGCAGCCCGGAGGCGGGAGGGCCTTCCTACGAGCAGTACTTC. Translated, it gives CASSPEAGGPSYEQYF.

There are a few counts of this clonotype. The V and J genes are TRBV20-1 and TRBJ2-3; D gene unclear. The V gene lost 3 bases and the J gene lost 4 bases, with 5 bases spanning the gap. CDR3 length equals 11 residues. Germline V gene lookup returns CDR1 DFQATT and CDR2 SNEGSKA (reference sequence). CDR3 amino acids: CSARAADTQYF. Here the CDR3 DNA reads TGCAGTGCTAGGGCTGCAGATACGCAGTATTTT.

V usage is TRBV5-1 and J usage is TRBJ2-5, with D uncertain. Per the germline V gene, CDR1 is SGHRS and CDR2 is YFSETQ. The CDR3 runs 15 residues. V lost 4 bases to trimming and J lost 2 bases, with 15 bases between them. The CDR3 here is CASSPLMVQQETQYF. In DNA, the CDR3 is TGCGCCAGCAGCCCCCTCATGGTTCAGCAAGAGACCCAGTACTTC.

This clonotype was observed a few times. V is TRBV29-1 and J is TRBJ2-7, with TRBD1 matching over 8 bases. The ends lost 6 bases at V and 2 bases at J; junction bases unmatched: 9. The CDR3 is 14 residues long. Germline CDR1 and CDR2: SQVTM and ANQGSEA. The CDR3 loop reads CSVDRAGSTYEQYF. CDR3 bases: TGCAGCGTGGACAGGGCTGGTTCCACCTACGAGCAGTACTTC.

This CDR3 reads CASTSSPGSEAFF. For the CDR3, the DNA is TGTGCCAGCACCTCATCGCCGGGATCCGAAGCTTTCTTT. The V and J genes are TRBV12-3 or TRBV12-4 and TRBJ1-1; D ambiguous. The CDR3 is 13 amino acids. V lost 7 bases, J lost 8 bases, and 17 bases lay in between.

This chain joins TRBV29-1 and TRBJ2-2, with D perhaps TRBD2 (6 bases). Between the trimmed V and J ends, which lost 2 bases and 2 bases, there was a span of 9 bases. CDR1 is SQVTM, CDR2 ANQGSEA, per germline. This CDR3 is 14 amino acids long. The CDR3 DNA is TGCAGCGTTGAAACCGGGACTAACACCGGGGAGCTGTTTTTT. This encodes CSVETGTNTGELFF.

This clonotype was detected a few times. The chain is built from TRBV20-1 and TRBJ2-3; D is perhaps TRBD1 (6 bases). Germline V gene data show CDR1 as DFQATT and CDR2 as SNEGSKA (reference sequence). The length of the CDR3 is 12 residues. V gave up 6 bases and J gave up 5 bases, with 12 bases separating them. The CDR3 protein is CSANGQLDTQYF. In nucleotides, the CDR3 is TGCAGTGCAAATGGACAGTTAGATACGCAGTATTTT.

This clonotype showed up just a few times. CDR3 in DNA: TGTGCCTGGACGCCCGACGGCCTCCAAGAGACCCAGTACTTC. Residues: CAWTPDGLQETQYF. The V call is TRBV30, the J call TRBJ2-5; D call uncertain. This CDR3 spans 14 amino acids. The ends were cut back, 4 bases at V and 1 base at J, with 13 bases in the middle. In germline, CDR1 is GTSNPN, CDR2 SVGIG (reference sequence).

This clonotype was found a few times. This chain connects TRBV5-1 to TRBJ1-4, with D tentatively TRBD1 (5 bases). Between the trimmed V and J ends, which lost 0 bases and 8 bases, there was a span of 11 bases. Germline CDR1 is SGHRS and CDR2 is YFSETQ. CDR3 length: 14 amino acids. CDR3 sequence: CASSLDRLDEKLFF. CDR3 in DNA: TGCGCCAGCAGCTTGGACAGGCTAGACGAAAAACTGTTTTTT.

This chain links TRBV5-6 with TRBJ1-6; 8 positions match TRBD1. V was clipped by 4 bases and J by 7 bases; unmatched bases: 7. The germline CDR1 and CDR2 sequences are SGHDT and YYEEEE. This CDR3 contains 15 residues. The CDR3 region is CASSRDRFTNSPLHF. The CDR3 DNA follows: TGTGCCAGCAGCCGGGACAGGTTTACGAATTCACCCCTCCACTTT.

CDR3 nucleotides: TGTGCCAGCAGCTCGTTGTTACACGGGGGTAACACTGAAGCTTTCTTT. This encodes CASSSLLHGGNTEAFF. This chain links TRBV7-9 with TRBJ1-1, with D tentatively TRBD1 (5 bases). CDR3 length equals 16 residues. Germline CDR1 SEHNR, CDR2 FQNEAQ (reference sequence). Trimming took off 4 bases at V and 2 bases at J, with 17 bases between the two ends.